A selection of T cell receptor beta chains follows, all from one sample in a study of vaccination effects on CD4 cells after COVID-19. The antigens for these receptors are not known. Sequencing was performed with immunoSEQ multiplex PCR; in TCRdb, only in-frame clones are kept and a portion is missing. This table has roughly 59,000 clones, 78% appearing once. The sample was CD4+ T cells from PBMCs cultured with HCoV-OC43 spike peptides, taken after COVID-19 vaccination. The receptor source for this set is a human donor who received a COVID-19 vaccine. Both conserved end residues are trimmed from each CDR3. Each record gives: V gene, J gene, CDR3 length, CDR3 protein.

TRBV12-5	TRBJ2-5	11	ASGLVVGETQY
TRBV30	TRBJ1-2	11	AWSPGPSYGYT
TRBV20-1	TRBJ1-2	14	SASAWDSRTYYGYT
TRBV5-1	TRBJ1-4	13	ASSLDVGSVEKLF
TRBV6-2/TRBV6-3	TRBJ1-1	13	ASSKRDRMNTEAF
TRBV5-1	TRBJ2-2	12	ASSRGQATGELF
TRBV7-3	TRBJ2-3	17	ASSSTAGGPPSSTDTQY
TRBV29-1	TRBJ1-2	12	SVFSWEGSGGYT
TRBV10-3	TRBJ1-1	13	AISEAGSRNTEAF
TRBV7-8	TRBJ2-5	12	ASSSTVLGETQY
TRBV24-1	TRBJ2-6	13	ATSVGGAGANVLT
TRBV10-3	TRBJ1-5	13	AISDRGQSNQPQH
TRBV7-2	TRBJ2-1	13	ASSTRTSGVYEQF
TRBV2	TRBJ2-1	13	ASSERTSGGGEQF
TRBV6-5	TRBJ1-1	10	APGRVNTEAF
TRBV11-2	TRBJ2-5	13	ASSSRKGYQETQY
TRBV5-6	TRBJ1-6	11	ASSLDRVAPLH
TRBV3-1/TRBV3-2	TRBJ1-2	11	ASSPDRTYGYT
TRBV7-3	TRBJ2-2	12	ASSFIPNTGELF
TRBV18	TRBJ1-2	14	ASSPPVAGGLYGYT
TRBV5-6	TRBJ2-3	14	ASSTSRLRSADTQY
TRBV6-4	TRBJ1-2	11	ASSDPRGGGYT
TRBV27	TRBJ1-1	12	ASSLSGSYTEAF
TRBV4-1	TRBJ1-5	15	ASSQDLGQGSNQPQH
TRBV11-2	TRBJ2-2	13	ASFSLQNKPGELF
TRBV3-1/TRBV3-2	TRBJ2-2	14	ATAVGDAGGAGELF
TRBV2	TRBJ2-3	12	ASSPVGDSGTQY
TRBV25-1	TRBJ2-3	11	ASGPRGADTQY
TRBV7-3	TRBJ2-3	15	ASSPGSSGGITDTQY
TRBV7-2	TRBJ1-2	16	ASSLNRPGRVNDYGYT
TRBV4-1	TRBJ2-6	17	ASSQARLAGGPGANVLT
TRBV6-5	TRBJ1-2	11	ASSYMGQDGYT
TRBV6-5	TRBJ1-2	12	AARGPYTNYGYT
TRBV6-2/TRBV6-3	TRBJ1-4	14	ASSYAGTGGNEKLF
TRBV5-1	TRBJ2-5	14	ASSSRPSTAQETQY
TRBV5-1	TRBJ1-2	13	ASSLDRGANYGYT
TRBV7-3	TRBJ2-1	12	ASSPTGAKDEQF
TRBV29-1	TRBJ1-2	12	SVRVDLGRGALA
TRBV5-1	TRBJ1-6	13	ASRVGFNDNSPLH
TRBV2	TRBJ1-1	11	ASRTPASPEAF
TRBV28	TRBJ2-5	13	ASSRPGTAQETQY
TRBV28	TRBJ2-2	14	ASSQLSGGPGGELF
TRBV2	TRBJ1-6	14	ASNPRQPAVNSPLH
TRBV6-6	TRBJ2-5	10	ASRRTGETQY
TRBV15	TRBJ2-5	14	ATSSSSQGSSETQY
TRBV11-3	TRBJ2-1	12	ASSLGHRGNEQF
TRBV2	TRBJ1-4	13	ASTNPWAGNEKLF
TRBV9	TRBJ2-3	14	ASSVSLAITGDTQY
TRBV5-1	TRBJ1-5	12	ASSLDGVNQPQH
TRBV7-8	TRBJ1-1	13	ASTPGGDWNTEAF
TRBV28	TRBJ1-1	11	ASTVLMNTEAF